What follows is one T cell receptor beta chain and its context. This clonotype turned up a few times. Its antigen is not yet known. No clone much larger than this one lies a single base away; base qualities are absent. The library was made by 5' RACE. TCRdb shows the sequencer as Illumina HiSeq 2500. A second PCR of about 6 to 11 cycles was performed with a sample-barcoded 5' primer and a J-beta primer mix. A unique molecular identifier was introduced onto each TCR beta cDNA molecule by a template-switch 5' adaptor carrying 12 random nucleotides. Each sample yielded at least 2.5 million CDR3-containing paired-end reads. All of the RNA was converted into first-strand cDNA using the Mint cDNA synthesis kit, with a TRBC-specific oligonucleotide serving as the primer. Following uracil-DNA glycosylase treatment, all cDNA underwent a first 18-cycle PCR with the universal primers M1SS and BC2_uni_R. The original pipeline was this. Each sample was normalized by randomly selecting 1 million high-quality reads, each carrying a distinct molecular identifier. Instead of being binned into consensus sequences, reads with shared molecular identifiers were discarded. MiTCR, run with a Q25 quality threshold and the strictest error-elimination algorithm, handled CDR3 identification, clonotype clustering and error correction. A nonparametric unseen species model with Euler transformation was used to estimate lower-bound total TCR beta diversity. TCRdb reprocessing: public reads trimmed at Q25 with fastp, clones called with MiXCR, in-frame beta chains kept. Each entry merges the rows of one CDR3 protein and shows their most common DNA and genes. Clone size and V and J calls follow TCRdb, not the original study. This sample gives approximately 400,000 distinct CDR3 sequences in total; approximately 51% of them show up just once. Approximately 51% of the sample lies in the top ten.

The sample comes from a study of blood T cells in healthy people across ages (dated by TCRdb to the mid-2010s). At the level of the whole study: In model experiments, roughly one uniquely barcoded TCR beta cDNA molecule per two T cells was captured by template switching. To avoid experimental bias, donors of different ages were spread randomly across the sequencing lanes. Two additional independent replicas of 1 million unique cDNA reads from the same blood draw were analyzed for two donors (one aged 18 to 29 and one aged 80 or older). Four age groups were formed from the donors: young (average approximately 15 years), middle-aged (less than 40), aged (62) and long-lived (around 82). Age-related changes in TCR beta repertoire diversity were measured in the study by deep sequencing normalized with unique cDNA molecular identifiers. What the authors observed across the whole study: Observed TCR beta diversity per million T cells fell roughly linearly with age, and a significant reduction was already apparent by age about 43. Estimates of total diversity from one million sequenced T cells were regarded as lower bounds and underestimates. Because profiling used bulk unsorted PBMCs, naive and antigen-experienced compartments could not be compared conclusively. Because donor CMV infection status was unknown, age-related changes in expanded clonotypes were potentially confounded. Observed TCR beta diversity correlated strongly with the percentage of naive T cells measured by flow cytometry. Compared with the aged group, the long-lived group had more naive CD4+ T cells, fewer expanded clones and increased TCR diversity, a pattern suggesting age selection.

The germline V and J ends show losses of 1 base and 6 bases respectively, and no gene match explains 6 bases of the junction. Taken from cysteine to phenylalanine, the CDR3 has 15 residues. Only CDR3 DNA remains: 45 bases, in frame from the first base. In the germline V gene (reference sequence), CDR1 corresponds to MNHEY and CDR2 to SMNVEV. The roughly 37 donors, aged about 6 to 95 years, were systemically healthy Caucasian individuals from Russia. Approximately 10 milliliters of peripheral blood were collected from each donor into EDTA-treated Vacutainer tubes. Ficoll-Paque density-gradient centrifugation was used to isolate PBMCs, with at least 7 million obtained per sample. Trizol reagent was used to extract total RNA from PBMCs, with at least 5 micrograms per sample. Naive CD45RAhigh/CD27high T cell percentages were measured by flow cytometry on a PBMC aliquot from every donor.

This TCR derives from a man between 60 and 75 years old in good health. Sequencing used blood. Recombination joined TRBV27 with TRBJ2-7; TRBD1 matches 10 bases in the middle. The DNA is TGTGCCAGCAGTTTATACCGGGACAGGGGTTCCGAGCAGTACTTC. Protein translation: CASSLYRDRGSEQYF.